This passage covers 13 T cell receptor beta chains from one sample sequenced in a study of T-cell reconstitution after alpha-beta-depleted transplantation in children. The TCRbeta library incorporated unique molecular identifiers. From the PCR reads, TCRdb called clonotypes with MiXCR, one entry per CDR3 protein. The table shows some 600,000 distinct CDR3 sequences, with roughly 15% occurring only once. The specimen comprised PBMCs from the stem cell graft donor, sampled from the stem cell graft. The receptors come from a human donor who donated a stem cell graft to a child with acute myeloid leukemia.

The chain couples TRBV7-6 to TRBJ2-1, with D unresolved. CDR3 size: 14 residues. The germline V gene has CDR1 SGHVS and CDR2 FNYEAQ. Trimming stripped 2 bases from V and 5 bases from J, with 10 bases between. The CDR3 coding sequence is TGTGCCAGCAGCTTATTTTCAGAAAACAATGAGCAGTTCTTC. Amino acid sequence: CASSLFSENNEQFF.

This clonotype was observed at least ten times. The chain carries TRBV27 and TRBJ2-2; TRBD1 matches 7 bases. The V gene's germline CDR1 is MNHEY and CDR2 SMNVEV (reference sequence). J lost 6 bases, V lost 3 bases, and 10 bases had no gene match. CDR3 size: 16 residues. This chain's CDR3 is CASSFQGGAGPGELFF. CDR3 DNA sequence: TGTGCCAGCAGTTTTCAAGGGGGCGCAGGGCCCGGGGAGCTGTTTTTT.

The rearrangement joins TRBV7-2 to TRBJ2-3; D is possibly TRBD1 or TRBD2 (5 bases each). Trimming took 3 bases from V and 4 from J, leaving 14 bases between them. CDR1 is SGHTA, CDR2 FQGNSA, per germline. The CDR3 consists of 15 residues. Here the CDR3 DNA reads TGTGCCAGCAGCTTGCAGATGGGGGTCTCAGATACGCAGTATTTT. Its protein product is CASSLQMGVSDTQYF.

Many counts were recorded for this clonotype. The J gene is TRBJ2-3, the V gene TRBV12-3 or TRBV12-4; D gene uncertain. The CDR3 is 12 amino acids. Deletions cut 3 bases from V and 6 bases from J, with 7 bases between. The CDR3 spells CASSFNLDTQYF. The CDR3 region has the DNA TGTGCCAGCAGTTTTAATTTGGATACGCAGTATTTT.

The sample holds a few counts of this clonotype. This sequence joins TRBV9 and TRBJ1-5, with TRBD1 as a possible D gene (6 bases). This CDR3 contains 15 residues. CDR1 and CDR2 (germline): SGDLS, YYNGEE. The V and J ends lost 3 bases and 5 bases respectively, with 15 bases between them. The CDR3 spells CASSEGWGAYQPQHF. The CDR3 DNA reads TGTGCCAGCAGCGAAGGGTGGGGGGCATATCAGCCCCAGCATTTT.

CDR3 sequence: CASSPGRQVGAFF. CDR3 nucleotides: TGTGCCAGCAGCCCCGGACGCCAGGTGGGAGCTTTCTTT. V usage is TRBV3-1 and J usage is TRBJ1-1; D remains unclear. The CDR3 runs to 13 residues. Germline CDR1 is LGHDT and CDR2 is YNNKEL (reference sequence). V was pared by 4 bases and J by 10 bases, with 16 bases between.

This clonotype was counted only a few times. This CDR3 reads CASIGLTSYEQYF. CDR3 in DNA: TGTGCCAGCATCGGGCTAACCTCCTACGAGCAGTACTTC. The chain recombines TRBV7-2 with TRBJ2-7; D uncertain. The CDR3 spans 13 residues. Germline CDR1 is SGHTA and CDR2 is FQGNSA. V was shortened by 7 bases and J by 0 bases, with 10 bases between the two germline ends.

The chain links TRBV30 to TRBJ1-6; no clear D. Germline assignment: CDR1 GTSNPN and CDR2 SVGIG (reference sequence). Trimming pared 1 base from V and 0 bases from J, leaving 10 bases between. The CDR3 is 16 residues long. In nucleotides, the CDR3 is TGTGCCTGGAGTGCCACCGTAAGCTCCTATAATTCACCCCTCCACTTT. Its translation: CAWSATVSSYNSPLHF.

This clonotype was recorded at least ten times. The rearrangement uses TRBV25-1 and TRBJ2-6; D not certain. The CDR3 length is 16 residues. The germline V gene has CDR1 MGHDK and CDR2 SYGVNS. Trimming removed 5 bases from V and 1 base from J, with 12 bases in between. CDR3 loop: CASSMQTPSGANVLTF. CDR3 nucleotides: TGTGCCAGCAGTATGCAAACTCCTTCTGGGGCCAACGTCCTGACTTTC.

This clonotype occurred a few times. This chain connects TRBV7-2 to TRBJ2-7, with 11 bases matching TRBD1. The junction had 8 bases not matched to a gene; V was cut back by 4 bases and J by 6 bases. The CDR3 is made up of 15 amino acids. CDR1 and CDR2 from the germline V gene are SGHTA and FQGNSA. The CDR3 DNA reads TGTGCCAGCAGCTGGACAGGGGGCGCAGTATCCGAGCAGTACTTC. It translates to CASSWTGGAVSEQYF.

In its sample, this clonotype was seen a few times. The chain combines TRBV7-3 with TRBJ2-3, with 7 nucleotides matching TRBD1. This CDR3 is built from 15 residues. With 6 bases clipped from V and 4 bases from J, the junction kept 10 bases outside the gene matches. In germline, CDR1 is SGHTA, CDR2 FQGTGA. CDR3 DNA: TGTGCCAGCAGACTCATGGGGACAGAAGCAGATACGCAGTATTTT. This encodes CASRLMGTEADTQYF.

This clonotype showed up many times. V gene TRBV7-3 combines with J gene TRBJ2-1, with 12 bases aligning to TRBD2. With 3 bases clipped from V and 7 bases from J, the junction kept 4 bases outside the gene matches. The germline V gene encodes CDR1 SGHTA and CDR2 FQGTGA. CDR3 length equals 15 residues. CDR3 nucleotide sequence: TGTGCCAGCAGCTTGACTAGCGGGGGACGGAATGAGCAGTTCTTC. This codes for CASSLTSGGRNEQFF.

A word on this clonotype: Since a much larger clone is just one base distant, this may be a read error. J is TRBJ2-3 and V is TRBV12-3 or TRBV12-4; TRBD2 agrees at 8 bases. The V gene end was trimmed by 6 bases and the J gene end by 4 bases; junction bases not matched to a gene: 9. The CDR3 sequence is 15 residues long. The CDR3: CASSDISGEPDTQYF. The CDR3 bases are TGTGCCAGCAGCGACATTAGCGGGGAACCAGATACGCAGTATTTT.